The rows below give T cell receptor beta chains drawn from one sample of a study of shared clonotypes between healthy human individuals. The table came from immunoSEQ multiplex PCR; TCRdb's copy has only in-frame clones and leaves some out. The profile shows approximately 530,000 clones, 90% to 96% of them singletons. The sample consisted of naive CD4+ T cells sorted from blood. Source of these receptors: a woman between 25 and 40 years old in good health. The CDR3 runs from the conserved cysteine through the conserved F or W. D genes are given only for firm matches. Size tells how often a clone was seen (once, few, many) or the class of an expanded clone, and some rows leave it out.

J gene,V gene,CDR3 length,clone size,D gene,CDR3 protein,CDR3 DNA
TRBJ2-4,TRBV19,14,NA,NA,CASSRDPTVYIQYF,TGTGCCAGTAGTAGGGACCCCACGGTGTACATTCAGTACTTC
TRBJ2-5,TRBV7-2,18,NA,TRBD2,CASSLAVAAGVLKETQYF,TGTGCCAGCAGCTTAGCGGTAGCAGCGGGAGTTTTGAAGGAGACCCAGTACTTC
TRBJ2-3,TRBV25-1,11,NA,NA,CASSEYQTQYF,TGTGCCAGCAGTGAATACCAAACGCAGTATTTT
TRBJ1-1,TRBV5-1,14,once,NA,CASRLAGVNTEAFF,TGCGCCAGCAGGCTCGCGGGGGTGAACACTGAAGCTTTCTTT
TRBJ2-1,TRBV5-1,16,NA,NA,CASSRVKHPSYNEQFF,TGCGCCAGCAGCCGCGTGAAGCACCCCTCTTACAATGAGCAGTTCTTC
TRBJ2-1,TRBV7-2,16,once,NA,CASTFSAVMSYNEQFF,TGTGCCAGCACCTTTTCTGCGGTAATGTCCTACAATGAGCAGTTCTTC
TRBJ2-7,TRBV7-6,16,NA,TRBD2,CASSLFQLAGHYEQYF,TGTGCCAGCAGCTTATTTCAACTAGCGGGACACTACGAGCAGTACTTC
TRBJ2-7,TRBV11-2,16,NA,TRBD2,CASSLESSGRTYEQYF,TGTGCCAGCAGCTTAGAGAGTAGCGGGAGGACCTACGAGCAGTACTTC
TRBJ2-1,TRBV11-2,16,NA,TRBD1,CASSSNRGKFDNEQFF,TGTGCCAGCAGTTCAAACAGGGGGAAATTCGACAATGAGCAGTTCTTC
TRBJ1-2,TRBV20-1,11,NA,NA,CSAPDSRGYTF,TGCAGTGCCCCCGACAGCCGCGGCTACACCTTC
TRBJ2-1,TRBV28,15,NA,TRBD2,CASSLHGPGGNEQFF,TGTGCCAGCAGTCTCCACGGACCGGGAGGAAATGAGCAGTTCTTC
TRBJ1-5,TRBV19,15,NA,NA,CASRSTRGGNQPQHF,TGTGCCAGTAGATCCACCAGGGGAGGCAATCAGCCCCAGCATTTT
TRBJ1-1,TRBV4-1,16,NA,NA,CASSQDRNRADTEAFF,TGCGCCAGCAGCCAAGATCGAAACAGGGCAGACACTGAAGCTTTCTTT